Listed below are T cell receptor beta chains from one sample, sequenced in a study of shared clonotypes between healthy human individuals. TCRdb's table, derived via immunoSEQ multiplex PCR, lists solely in-frame clones and lacks some. The sample lists about 480,000 clones; approximately 79% were seen once. Material for sequencing was PBMCs. Every receptor here comes from a woman in her 40s in good health. Some clones in this sample may be carry-over from other donors' samples. Each CDR3 is given with its conserved first and last residue. D genes are given only for firm matches.

>TRBV18|NA|TRBJ2-1
TGTGCCAGCTCACCACTCGGGCAGGGGTACAATGAGCAGTTCTTC
CASSPLGQGYNEQFF
>TRBV7-9|TRBD1|TRBJ2-7
TGTGCCAGCAGCACCCGGGACAGGGCCTACGAGCAGTACTTC
CASSTRDRAYEQYF
>TRBV7-2|NA|TRBJ2-7
TGTGCCAGCAGCTTCGGACGGTTGAGCTCCTACGAGCAGTACTTC
CASSFGRLSSYEQYF
>TRBV11-2|NA|TRBJ2-7
TGTGCCAGCAGCTTAGATCGGGGACCCTACGAGCAGTACTTC
CASSLDRGPYEQYF
>TRBV2|TRBD1|TRBJ2-7
TGTGCCAGCAGTCCGGACAGGGTAAGGAACGAGCAGTACTTC
CASSPDRVRNEQYF
>TRBV7-2|NA|TRBJ2-1
TGTGCCAGCAGCTTACTAGGGGGGGCTTACAATGAGCAGTTCTTC
CASSLLGGAYNEQFF
>TRBV2|TRBD2|TRBJ2-1
TGTGCCAGCAGTGAAAGCGGGAGAATCATTGAGCAGTTCTTC
CASSESGRIIEQFF
>TRBV27|NA|TRBJ1-1
TGTGCCAGCAACCATTGGGGGGGGAACACTGAAGCTTTCTTT
CASNHWGGNTEAFF
>TRBV5-1|NA|TRBJ1-5
TGCGCCAGCAGCCCGGCGGGGGGGAATCAGCCCCAGCATTTT
CASSPAGGNQPQHF
>TRBV7-2|TRBD1|TRBJ1-5
TGTGCCAGCAGCACCGGGACAGGGGGGAGGCCCCAGCATTTT
CASSTGTGGRPQHF
>TRBV5-1|TRBD1|TRBJ1-4
TGCGCCAGCAGCTTGGAATTCAACAGGGGAGAAGAAAAACTGTTTTTT
CASSLEFNRGEEKLFF